One sample yielded the 28 T cell receptor beta chains listed below, sequenced in a study of breast tumors, draining lymph nodes, adjacent tissues. One entry per CDR3 protein results from TCRdb running MiXCR on the multiplex PCR reads. The sample carries roughly 14,000 distinct CDR3 sequences, 45% to 70% recorded once. Sequencing was carried out using tumor-adjacent breast tissue. These receptors were taken from a female donor with breast cancer. Some clones in this sample may be carry-over from other donors' samples.

The chain combines TRBV7-2 with TRBJ2-3; TRBD2 matches at 13 bases. Trimming at V came to 1 base and at J to 4 bases, leaving 8 bases not matched to a gene. Germline CDR1 and CDR2: SGHTA and FQGNSA. The CDR3 runs to 18 residues. CDR3 nucleotides: TGTGCCAGCAGCTTAGTGGGACTAGCGGGGACTAACGCAGATACGCAGTATTTT. It codes for CASSLVGLAGTNADTQYF.

In this sample, this clonotype turned up many times. The genes are TRBV6-2 or TRBV6-3 and TRBJ2-5; 8 bases are a match to TRBD1. V lost 6 bases and J lost 5; bases outside the gene matches: 8. CDR1 is MNHEY and CDR2 is SVGEGT in the germline V gene. The CDR3 is 14 residues long. The CDR3 reads CASSRPDRAETQYF. The CDR3 nucleotides read TGTGCCAGCAGCCGACCGGACAGGGCTGAGACCCAGTACTTC.

The chain uses TRBV4-1 and TRBJ1-6, with D unclear. V shed 3 bases and J shed 7 bases, with 4 bases lying between them. Germline-derived CDR1 and CDR2 are MGHRA and YSYEKL. CDR3 length equals 12 residues. CDR3 protein: CASSHGNSPLHF. CDR3 sequence (DNA): TGCGCCAGCAGCCACGGAAATTCACCCCTCCACTTT.

This sequence joins TRBV20-1 and TRBJ1-6; the D gene is possibly TRBD1 (5 bases). The CDR3 runs to 13 residues. Germline CDR1 is DFQATT and CDR2 is SNEGSKA (reference sequence). V lost 3 bases and J lost 7, with 10 bases in between. CDR3 nucleotides: TGCAGTGCTAGTTCCACAGGAAATTCACCCCTCCACTTT. Amino acid sequence: CSASSTGNSPLHF.

The chain joins TRBV12-3 or TRBV12-4 to TRBJ1-3, with D possibly matching TRBD1 (5 bases). Trimming cost V 5 bases and J 1 base, with 12 bases left between them. The CDR3 consists of 15 residues. In DNA, the CDR3 is TGTGCCAGCAGTCCCCGGGCAGGGTCTGGAAACACCATATATTTT. The encoded protein is CASSPRAGSGNTIYF.

This clonotype was seen a few times. The rearrangement uses TRBV7-8 and TRBJ1-6, with 7 bases lining up with TRBD1. Germline lookup yields CDR1 SGHVS and CDR2 FQNEAQ. This CDR3 contains 14 residues. The V and J ends lost 2 bases and 8 bases, in that order; junction bases with no gene match: 3. The CDR3 reads CASSLKGAYSPLHF. Written as DNA, the CDR3 is TGTGCCAGCAGCTTAAAGGGGGCTTATTCACCCCTCCACTTT.

The DNA for the CDR3 is TGTGCCACCAGCGTCAAACGCACAGATACGCAGTATTTT. Translated: CATSVKRTDTQYF. The V call is TRBV15, the J call TRBJ2-3; D not resolved. CDR1 LNHNV and CDR2 YYDKDF come from the germline V gene (reference sequence). Trimming took 5 bases from V and 1 from J, leaving 7 bases between them. The CDR3 has 13 amino acids.

This clonotype has at least ten counts. A much larger clone differs from this one at a single base, so this may be a read error. The rearrangement joins TRBV5-4 to TRBJ1-6; D might be TRBD1 (6 bases). Looked up from germline, CDR1 is SGHNT and CDR2 is YYREEE (reference sequence). This CDR3 region has 18 residues. Trimming took off 3 bases at V and 10 bases at J, with 26 bases between the two ends. This CDR3 is CASSWRSAGAGVGSPLHF. The CDR3 nucleotides are TGTGCCAGCAGCTGGCGTTCGGCGGGCGCAGGGGTCGGATCACCCCTCCACTTT.

The chain has TRBV2 and TRBJ2-7; D is uncertain. V lost 4 bases, J lost 1 base, and 8 bases lay in between. CDR3 length: 13 residues. Germline CDR1 SNHLY, CDR2 FYNNEI. In nucleotides, the CDR3 is TGTGCCAGCAGTGTGACACGTTCCTACGAGCAGTACTTC. Its protein is CASSVTRSYEQYF.

The chain uses TRBV5-1 and TRBJ2-2, with a tentative D call TRBD1 (6 bases). Germline CDR1 is SGHRS and CDR2 is YFSETQ. Trimming shortened V by 3 bases and J by 7 bases, and 10 bases separated the two germline ends. The CDR3 is 13 amino acids. DNA of the CDR3: TGCGCCAGCAGCTGGGGACAAGTCGGGGAGCTGTTTTTT. Protein sequence: CASSWGQVGELFF.

This clonotype was seen many times. The chain links TRBV27 to TRBJ2-1; D tentatively fits TRBD1 or TRBD2 (5 bases each). The V end lost 2 bases, the J end lost 8 bases, and 13 bases lay between the germline ends. The CDR3 spans 14 residues. Germline loops: CDR1 MNHEY, CDR2 SMNVEV (reference sequence). This CDR3 is CASSLVTRGDEQFF. DNA of the CDR3: TGTGCCAGCAGTTTAGTGACCCGGGGCGATGAGCAGTTCTTC.

V usage is TRBV20-1 and J usage is TRBJ2-3, with D perhaps matching TRBD2 (6 bases). The V gene lost 3 bases and the J gene lost 0 bases, with 19 bases spanning the gap. The germline CDR1 and CDR2 sequences are DFQATT and SNEGSKA (reference sequence). The CDR3 covers 17 residues. CDR3 bases: TGCAGTGCTAGGCCAGTGAGGGGTAGCGGAAGCACAGATACGCAGTATTTT. Protein product: CSARPVRGSGSTDTQYF.

Of note for this clonotype: This could be a read error, since a much larger clone is one nucleotide away. The chain is built from TRBV11-2 and TRBJ1-1; 9 bases align to TRBD1. CDR3 size: 16 residues. Per the germline V gene, CDR1 is SGHAT and CDR2 is FQNNGV. Here the CDR3 DNA reads TGTGCCAGCAGCTCTCTCCGGACAGGGGCCAACACTGAAGCTTCCTTT. Its protein is CASSSLRTGANTEASF.

To note about this clonotype: This is likely a read error, given that the CDR3 carries no conserved phenylalanine or tryptophan at its end. Because the CDR3's place on the DNA is in doubt, the DNA is left out and the CDR3 is given as listed by TCRdb. This chain connects TRBV12-3 or TRBV12-4 to TRBJ2-1; the table's D gene call, TRBD1, was not cross checked with the DNA. The CDR3 adds up to 16 amino acids, both ends counted. CDR3 amino acids: CASSFRRDKGRNEQSL.

This clonotype is termed large. V is TRBV11-2 and J is TRBJ2-2; unclear D gene. CDR3 length: 15 amino acids. V was pared by 3 bases and J by 5 bases, with 13 bases between. Germline loops: CDR1 SGHAT, CDR2 FQNNGV. The CDR3, as DNA: TGTGCCAGCAGCTTTATGGCCGGTGGGACCGGGGAGCTGTTTTTT. Encoded protein: CASSFMAGGTGELFF.

This clonotype is termed medium-sized. The V call is TRBV28, the J call TRBJ2-2; D is possibly TRBD2 (6 bases). CDR3 length equals 16 residues. Germline V lookup: CDR1 MDHEN, CDR2 SYDVKM. With 6 bases removed from V and 6 bases from J, the gap between germline ends came to 20 bases. In nucleotides, the CDR3 is TGTGCCAGCAGCCCCAGGATGCGGGGCAGGTCCGGGGAGCTGTTTTTT. Encoded protein: CASSPRMRGRSGELFF.

In the case of this clonotype: It is likely a read error, because the conserved phenylalanine at the end of the CDR3 is missing. J is TRBJ2-7 and V is TRBV20-1; D assignment may be TRBD1 or TRBD2 (5 bases each). Per the germline V gene, CDR1 is DFQATT and CDR2 is SNEGSKA (reference sequence). V gave up 2 bases and J gave up 2 bases, with 7 bases separating them. The CDR3 loop spans 12 amino acids. The CDR3 spells CSARRGPYEQYS. CDR3 coding DNA: TGCAGTGCTAGACGGGGCCCCTACGAGCAGTACTCC.

This clonotype was counted ten times or more. This sequence may be a read error, since a much larger clone differs from it by one base. The chain has TRBV6-5 and TRBJ1-6; the match to TRBD1 covers 7 bases. Germline V gene lookup returns CDR1 MNHEY and CDR2 SVGAGI. This CDR3 region has 16 residues. The CDR3 loop is CASRPTGVAYNPPLHF. In nucleotides, the CDR3 is TGTGCCAGCAGGCCTACAGGGGTAGCCTATAATCCACCCCTCCACTTT.

V is TRBV10-1 and J is TRBJ2-7, with 9 bases matching TRBD2. With 6 bases clipped from V and 5 bases from J, the junction kept 2 bases outside the gene matches. Per the germline V gene, CDR1 is WNHNN and CDR2 is SYGVQD (reference sequence). The CDR3 has 12 residues. The CDR3 spells CASRVAGDEQYF. The CDR3 DNA follows: TGCGCCAGCAGAGTAGCGGGAGACGAGCAGTACTTC.

This clonotype was recorded many times. J is TRBJ2-4 and V is TRBV20-1; 7 bases align to TRBD2. V dropped 0 bases and J dropped 0; count of bases not matched to a gene: 2. This CDR3 is built from 15 residues. The V gene's germline CDR1 is DFQATT and CDR2 SNEGSKA (reference sequence). CDR3 sequence (DNA): TGCAGTGCTAGAGAGCGGGAGAGAGCCAAAAACATTCAGTACTTC. It codes for CSARERERAKNIQYF.

This clonotype has ten or more counts. The chain is built from TRBV15 and TRBJ2-1, with 8 bases aligning to TRBD2. Germline V CDR1 and CDR2: LNHNV, YYDKDF (reference sequence). The CDR3 contains 17 residues. After removal of 0 bases from V and 8 bases from J, the junction contained 12 bases not matched to a gene. This CDR3 reads CATSRDHSAGDFYEQFF. The CDR3 DNA is TGTGCCACCAGCAGAGATCACTCAGCGGGAGATTTCTATGAGCAGTTCTTC. Supplemented by reference TRBV15 and TRBJ2-1, the full variable domain reads DAMVIQNPRYQVTQFGKPVTLSCSQTLNHNVMYWYQQKSSQAPKLLFHYYDKDFNNEADTPDNFQSRRPNTSFCFLDIRSPGLGDTAMYLCATSRDHSAGDFYEQFFGPGTRLTVL.

V usage is TRBV20-1 and J usage is TRBJ2-3; maybe TRBD2 (5 bases). CDR1 is DFQATT and CDR2 is SNEGSKA in the germline V gene (reference sequence). Trimming cost V 6 bases and J 3 bases, with 16 bases left between them. CDR3 length: 14 residues. This CDR3 reads CSASSGPGTDTQYF. CDR3 DNA sequence: TGCAGTGCGTCTAGTGGGCCGGGGACAGATACGCAGTATTTT.

The genes are TRBV7-9 and TRBJ2-7; TRBD2 matches 8 bases. The germline gives CDR1 SEHNR, CDR2 FQNEAQ (reference sequence). The CDR3 consists of 16 residues. Unmatched junction bases numbered 11, after V lost 4 bases and J lost 3 bases. Here the CDR3 reads CASSSLDGRGGYEQYF. In nucleotides, the CDR3 is TGTGCCAGCAGCTCCCTGGACGGGAGGGGTGGCTACGAGCAGTACTTC.

This clonotype appeared many times. The V gene is TRBV27, the J gene TRBJ2-6; no clear D gene. CDR1 is MNHEY, CDR2 SMNVEV, per germline (reference sequence). The CDR3 is 15 residues long. The V end lost 5 bases, the J end lost 0 bases, and 8 bases lay between the germline ends. CDR3 sequence reads: CASSLTRSGANVLTF. Here the CDR3 DNA reads TGTGCCAGCAGTCTCACCCGCTCTGGGGCCAACGTCCTGACTTTC.

V and J are TRBV7-9 and TRBJ2-5, with TRBD2 matching 8 bases. There are 14 residues in the CDR3. The germline CDR1 and CDR2 sequences are SEHNR and FQNEAQ (reference sequence). V shed 5 bases, J shed 5 bases, and the junction held 7 bases outside the gene matches. The CDR3 nucleotides are TGTGCCAGCAGCCCCTCGGGGGGGCGGGAGACCCAGTACTTC. Protein: CASSPSGGRETQYF.

The chain carries TRBV13 and TRBJ2-3; D assignment may be TRBD1 or TRBD2 (5 bases each). Germline lookup yields CDR1 PRHDT and CDR2 FYEKMQ (reference sequence). This CDR3 has 15 amino acids. Trimming removed 5 bases at V and 4 bases at J, with 16 bases between. The CDR3 spells CASSGTPTKADTQYF. CDR3 nucleotide sequence: TGTGCCAGCAGCGGGACCCCAACTAAGGCAGATACGCAGTATTTT.

Ten or more counts support this clonotype. V usage is TRBV7-9 and J usage is TRBJ1-1; TRBD1 aligns across 9 bases. This CDR3 has 15 residues. Germline loops: CDR1 SEHNR, CDR2 FQNEAQ (reference sequence). V lost 1 base and J lost 11; bases outside the gene matches: 11. This CDR3 reads CASSLGDRGTADAFF. The DNA of the CDR3 is TGTGCCAGCAGCTTAGGAGACAGGGGGACGGCGGATGCTTTCTTT.

This clonotype ranks as medium-sized. The chain has TRBV7-2 and TRBJ1-2; TRBD1 matches 10 bases. The CDR3 covers 15 residues. V shed 5 bases and J 4 bases; nucleotides not matched to a gene: 7. Germline assignment: CDR1 SGHTA and CDR2 FQGNSA. Here the CDR3 reads CASSESGTGAYGYTF. CDR3 DNA sequence: TGTGCCAGCAGCGAAAGCGGGACAGGGGCCTATGGCTACACCTTC.